This T cell receptor beta chain comes out of a study of T cell changes during pregnancy in multiple sclerosis. Generated by immunoSEQ multiplex PCR, the TCRdb table keeps only in-frame clones and is missing some. The sample includes about 27,000 clones, roughly 89% seen only once; the top ten take around 17%. There are 15 residues in the CDR3. Trimming cost V 5 bases and J 7 bases; bases outside gene matches: 13. Germline V gene data show CDR1 as SGHAT and CDR2 as FQNNGV. This material consisted of CD8+ T cells from peripheral blood mononuclear cells, taken in the second trimester of pregnancy. The clonotype originates from a female donor with multiple sclerosis, enrolled in a pregnancy study. The V gene is TRBV11-2, the J gene TRBJ2-7, with 8 bases identical to TRBD1. In DNA, the CDR3 is TGTGCCAGCAGCACTGGACAGGGCTATCGGGAAGAGCAGTACTTC. Translating it yields CASSTGQGYREEQYF.